The 21 T cell receptor beta chains in this list originate from one sample, sequenced in a study of blood T cell repertoires in COVID-19. Assay used: immunoSEQ multiplex PCR; TCRdb lists only in-frame clones, some missing. The profile covers about 480,000 clones, with 75% to 90% appearing a single time and roughly 0.92% taken by the ten largest. The sample comprised peripheral blood. Receptors were obtained from a man younger than 30 with COVID-19, enrolled during active disease.

This rearrangement joins TRBV18 to TRBJ1-2; 8 bases are shared with TRBD1. Trimming cost V 4 bases and J 3 bases; bases outside gene matches: 4. There are 14 residues in the CDR3. Per germline, CDR1 KGHSH and CDR2 LQKENI. The CDR3 coding sequence is TGTGCCAGCTCACGACAGGGGCTCGACTATGGCTACACCTTC. Protein sequence: CASSRQGLDYGYTF.

V and J are TRBV29-1 and TRBJ2-5, with TRBD2 matching over 13 bases. CDR1 and CDR2 (germline): SQVTM, ANQGSEA. The CDR3 consists of 17 residues. The V segment lost 7 bases and the J segment 5 bases; nucleotides outside the gene matches: 16. The CDR3 loop reads CSARGLAGEVAMETQYF. The CDR3 DNA sequence: TGCAGCGCCCGAGGACTAGCGGGAGAAGTTGCGATGGAGACCCAGTACTTC. Full variable domain (rest looked up from reference TRBV29-1 and TRBJ2-5): SAVISQKPSRDICQRGTSLTIQCQVDSQVTMMFWYRQQPGQSLTLIATANQGSEATYESGFVIDKFPISRPNLTFSTLTVSNMSPEDSSIYLCSARGLAGEVAMETQYFGPGTRLLVL.

DNA of the CDR3: TGTGCCAGCAGCTGGACGACAGCCAGTCATTTTAGCACAGATACGCAGTATTTT. Translated: CASSWTTASHFSTDTQYF. This rearrangement joins TRBV11-3 to TRBJ2-3, with D possibly matching TRBD1 (5 bases). V gave up 4 bases and J gave up 0 bases, with 20 bases separating them. The germline gives CDR1 SGHNT, CDR2 YENEEA. The CDR3 is 18 residues long.

The J gene is TRBJ2-1, the V gene TRBV5-5, with 15 bases aligning to TRBD2. Germline-derived CDR1 and CDR2 are SGHKS and YYEKEE (reference sequence). The CDR3 contains 16 residues. J gave up 3 bases and V 4 bases, and 2 bases lay outside the gene matches. This CDR3 is CASSRTSGGDYNEQFF. The DNA of the CDR3 is TGTGCCAGCAGCAGGACTAGCGGGGGGGACTACAATGAGCAGTTCTTC.

The genes are TRBV29-1 and TRBJ2-1; D possibly corresponds to TRBD2 (6 bases). Trimming pared 4 bases from V and 5 bases from J, leaving 9 bases between. Germline CDR1 is SQVTM and CDR2 is ANQGSEA. The CDR3 has 12 amino acids. CDR3 sequence: CSVVWGDNEQFF. In DNA form, the CDR3 reads TGCAGCGTTGTTTGGGGGGACAATGAGCAGTTCTTC.

Only one count was recorded for this clone. The genes are TRBV30 and TRBJ2-2, with unresolved D. Germline lookup yields CDR1 GTSNPN and CDR2 SVGIG (reference sequence). There are 13 residues in the CDR3. Deletions cut 1 base from V and 4 bases from J, with 7 bases between. The CDR3 DNA reads as TGTGCCTGGAGTGCCCAGTTCACCGGGGAGCTGTTTTTT. This encodes CAWSAQFTGELFF.

J is TRBJ2-7 and V is TRBV11-3; 10 nucleotides line up with TRBD1. Germline V gene sequence: CDR1 SGHNT, CDR2 YENEEA. J was trimmed by 5 bases and V by 2 bases; bases with no gene match: 3. CDR3 size: 14 residues. CDR3 sequence: CASSLTGQGNEQYF. The DNA for the CDR3 is TGTGCCAGCAGCTTAACGGGACAGGGGAACGAGCAGTACTTC.

This clone was observed a single time. CDR3 region: CASSLTSGTYTDEQFF. CDR3 DNA: TGTGCCAGCAGCTTAACCTCCGGGACATATACCGATGAGCAGTTCTTC. The chain employs TRBV11-2 and TRBJ2-1; possible D gene TRBD1, 6 bases. The V gene lost 2 bases and the J gene lost 8 bases, with 19 bases spanning the gap. Germline V gene lookup returns CDR1 SGHAT and CDR2 FQNNGV. The CDR3 spans 16 residues.

In DNA form, the CDR3 reads TGTGCCACCAGTGATTTCATCCGGGGGGAGCAGTTCTTC. This encodes CATSDFIRGEQFF. The chain has TRBV24-1 and TRBJ2-1; D might be TRBD2 (6 bases). Looked up from germline, CDR1 is KGHDR and CDR2 is SFDVKD. V dropped 1 base and J dropped 10 bases, with 10 bases sitting between them. This CDR3 is 13 amino acids long.

This chain connects TRBV9 to TRBJ2-1; possibly TRBD1 for D (7 bases). The CDR3 runs to 15 residues. The V gene lost 0 bases and the J gene lost 7 bases, with 14 bases spanning the gap. Germline CDR1 is SGDLS and CDR2 is YYNGEE. CDR3 region: CASSVGQGGRNEQFF. In DNA, the CDR3 is TGTGCCAGCAGCGTAGGACAGGGAGGTAGGAATGAGCAGTTCTTC.

The chain employs TRBV2 and TRBJ1-1, with D unclear. Looked up from germline, CDR1 is SNHLY and CDR2 is FYNNEI. The CDR3 is made up of 13 amino acids. Trimming took 8 bases from V and 3 from J, leaving 13 bases between them. CDR3 loop: CASLSRRDTEAFF. The CDR3 DNA is TGTGCCAGCCTATCGAGGAGGGACACTGAAGCTTTCTTT.

J is TRBJ1-3 and V is TRBV18; D unresolved. Germline values: CDR1 KGHSH, CDR2 LQKENI. This CDR3 spans 14 amino acids. Trimming stripped 2 bases from V and 3 bases from J, with 8 bases between. CDR3 amino acids: CASSPSGFGNTIYF. CDR3 DNA: TGTGCCAGCTCACCAAGCGGGTTTGGAAACACCATATATTTT.

The gene calls are TRBV7-6 and TRBJ2-1; TRBD2 agrees at 11 bases. CDR1 is SGHVS, CDR2 FNYEAQ, per germline. This CDR3 contains 14 residues. After removal of 3 bases from V and 8 bases from J, the junction contained 3 bases not matched to a gene. The chain's CDR3 is CASSFLAGGDEQFF. CDR3 nucleotide sequence: TGTGCCAGCAGCTTTCTAGCGGGAGGAGATGAGCAGTTCTTC.

This chain links TRBV24-1 with TRBJ2-7, with TRBD2 matching over 7 bases. Trimming took 7 bases from V and 0 from J; bases not matched to a gene: 14. The CDR3 length is 17 residues. CDR1 and CDR2 from the germline V gene are KGHDR and SFDVKD. The CDR3 loop reads CATRPPVIRTSSYEQYF. CDR3 bases: TGTGCCACCAGACCCCCCGTTATCAGGACTAGCTCCTACGAGCAGTACTTC.

CDR3 coding DNA: TGTGCCACCAGTGACCCTAAGACTAGCGGGAGGTCCAATGAGCAGTTCTTC. Amino acids: CATSDPKTSGRSNEQFF. The gene calls are TRBV24-1 and TRBJ2-1; 13 bases are a match to TRBD2. CDR3 size: 17 residues. V shed 4 bases, J shed 6 bases, and the junction held 8 bases outside the gene matches. CDR1 and CDR2 (germline): KGHDR, SFDVKD.

The rearrangement uses TRBV5-1 and TRBJ1-6; 9 nucleotides line up with TRBD1. Germline loops: CDR1 SGHRS, CDR2 YFSETQ. The CDR3 spans 14 residues. V shed 4 bases and J 10 bases; nucleotides not matched to a gene: 6. CDR3 DNA sequence: TGCGCCAGCAGCGACGGGACAGGGCGATCACCCCTCCACTTT. It codes for CASSDGTGRSPLHF.

This chain joins TRBV5-1 and TRBJ2-3; 12 bases fit TRBD2. J gave up 1 base and V 3 bases, and 3 bases lay outside the gene matches. Germline loops: CDR1 SGHRS, CDR2 YFSETQ. The CDR3 length is 16 residues. CDR3 sequence: CASSYRTSGGTDTQYF. In DNA form, the CDR3 reads TGCGCCAGCAGCTATAGGACTAGCGGGGGCACAGATACGCAGTATTTT. Full variable domain (outside the CDR3, taken from reference TRBV5-1 and TRBJ2-3): KAGVTQTPRYLIKTRGQQVTLSCSPISGHRSVSWYQQTPGQGLQFLFEYFSETQRNKGNFPGRFSGRQFSNSRSEMNVSTLELGDSALYLCASSYRTSGGTDTQYFGPGTRLTVL.

This rearrangement joins TRBV4-1 to TRBJ1-2; 7 bases map to TRBD1. The CDR3 runs 18 residues. The V gene end was trimmed by 1 base and the J gene end by 3 bases; junction bases not matched to a gene: 14. CDR1 MGHRA and CDR2 YSYEKL come from the germline V gene. CDR3 amino acids: CASSQGFSRRQGYYGYTF. CDR3 nucleotide sequence: TGCGCCAGCAGCCAAGGGTTTAGCCGGAGACAGGGCTACTATGGCTACACCTTC.

This rearrangement joins TRBV4-1 to TRBJ1-5; 8 bases agree with TRBD1. The J segment lost 3 bases and the V segment lost 3 bases, leaving 19 bases of the junction unmatched. Germline V gives CDR1 MGHRA, CDR2 YSYEKL. The CDR3 runs to 20 residues. DNA for the CDR3: TGCGCCAGCAGCCACCAAATCGCGGCAGGGGGCTACGGTGCCAATCAGCCCCAGCATTTT. The encoded protein is CASSHQIAAGGYGANQPQHF.

This chain uses TRBV15 with TRBJ2-5; maybe TRBD2 (6 bases). Germline assignment: CDR1 LNHNV and CDR2 YYDKDF (reference sequence). This CDR3 has 17 residues. Trimming took 3 bases from V and 0 from J, leaving 17 bases between them. The CDR3 nucleotides are TGTGCCACCAGCAGGATCGGAGGGACGGACTACCAAGAGACCCAGTACTTC. Protein product: CATSRIGGTDYQETQYF. The full variable domain, with the rest looked up from reference TRBV15 and TRBJ2-5, is DAMVIQNPRYQVTQFGKPVTLSCSQTLNHNVMYWYQQKSSQAPKLLFHYYDKDFNNEADTPDNFQSRRPNTSFCFLDIRSPGLGDTAMYLCATSRIGGTDYQETQYFGPGTRLLVL.

The chain is built from TRBV20-1 and TRBJ2-1, with 7 nucleotides matching TRBD2. CDR1 and CDR2 (germline): DFQATT, SNEGSKA (reference sequence). V shed 3 bases, J shed 2 bases, and the junction held 7 bases outside the gene matches. The CDR3 consists of 15 residues. CDR3 region: CSASRASGAYNEQFF. The DNA for the CDR3 is TGCAGTGCTAGTCGGGCTAGCGGAGCCTACAATGAGCAGTTCTTC.